These 32 T cell receptor beta chains share one sample of origin, sequenced in a study of T cell repertoires in cytomegalovirus infection. Via MiXCR, TCRdb re-called the reads, giving one row per CDR3 protein. The table shows some 300,000 distinct CDR3 sequences, with approximately 13% occurring only once. Sequenced material: PBMCs. These receptors originate from a human donor in good health (CMV status not recorded). Some clones in this sample may be carry-over from other donors' samples.

This clonotype has just a few counts. V usage is TRBV5-4 and J usage is TRBJ2-3; a weak D match, TRBD2 (6 bases). Trimming shortened V by 3 bases and J by 0 bases, and 11 bases separated the two germline ends. Germline lookup yields CDR1 SGHNT and CDR2 YYREEE (reference sequence). The CDR3 sequence is 15 residues long. In nucleotides, the CDR3 is TGTGCCAGCAGCTGGGATAGCGGAAGCACAGATACGCAGTATTTT. Protein sequence: CASSWDSGSTDTQYF. Using reference TRBV5-4 and TRBJ2-3 for the parts outside the CDR3, the full variable domain is ETGVTQSPTHLIKTRGQQVTLRCSSQSGHNTVSWYQQALGQGPQFIFQYYREEENGRGNFPPRFSGLQFPNYSSELNVNALELDDSALYLCASSWDSGSTDTQYFGPGTRLTVL.

This chain uses TRBV11-2 with TRBJ2-3, with 11 bases that match TRBD2. There are 16 residues in the CDR3. Germline values: CDR1 SGHAT, CDR2 FQNNGV. J was trimmed by 2 bases and V by 4 bases; bases with no gene match: 5. The CDR3 region has the DNA TGTGCCAGCAGCTACCCTAGCGGGGGGCTCACAGATACGCAGTATTTT. It yields the protein CASSYPSGGLTDTQYF. The full variable domain, completed using reference TRBV11-2 and TRBJ2-3, is EAGVAQSPRYKIIEKRQSVAFWCNPISGHATLYWYQQILGQGPKLLIQFQNNGVVDDSQLPKDRFSAERLKGVDSTLKIQPAKLEDSAVYLCASSYPSGGLTDTQYFGPGTRLTVL.

This clonotype showed up just a few times. V gene TRBV15 combines with J gene TRBJ2-1; 11 bases map to TRBD2. The trim removed 5 bases at V and 6 bases at J, leaving 15 bases unmatched. Germline loops: CDR1 LNHNV, CDR2 YYDKDF (reference sequence). This CDR3 has 18 amino acids. The CDR3 DNA reads TGTGCCACCAGCCGAAAACCCCCTACTAGCGGGAGTGCCAATGAGCAGTTCTTC. This encodes CATSRKPPTSGSANEQFF.

This clonotype appeared once. This rearrangement joins TRBV19 to TRBJ2-3; possible D gene TRBD2, 5 bases. Germline CDR1 reads LNHDA; CDR2 reads SQIVND (reference sequence). The CDR3 has 13 amino acids. V lost 3 bases and J lost 2, with 6 bases in between. CDR3 sequence (DNA): TGTGCCAGTAGTATCCGGGACACAGATACGCAGTATTTT. Protein sequence: CASSIRDTDTQYF. The full variable domain, in which reference TRBV19 and TRBJ2-3 provide the parts outside the CDR3, is DGGITQSPKYLFRKEGQNVTLSCEQNLNHDAMYWYRQDPGQGLRLIYYSQIVNDFQKGDIAEGYSVSREKKESFPLTVTSAQKNPTAFYLCASSIRDTDTQYFGPGTRLTVL.

This clonotype was counted at least ten times. The CDR3 sequence: CASSPRGRQGYNEQFF. CDR3 nucleotides: TGTGCCAGCAGCCCAAGGGGGAGACAGGGGTACAATGAGCAGTTCTTC. This sequence joins TRBV7-8 and TRBJ2-1; 8 nucleotides match TRBD1. V was pared by 5 bases and J by 4 bases, with 10 bases of the junction left unmatched. CDR3 size: 16 residues. Per germline, CDR1 SGHVS and CDR2 FQNEAQ.

This clonotype was counted between two and nine times. The V gene is TRBV6-5, the J gene TRBJ2-3; no clear D. The CDR3 consists of 15 residues. Per germline, CDR1 MNHEY and CDR2 SVGAGI. The V gene lost 0 bases and the J gene lost 6 bases, with 13 bases spanning the gap. CDR3 bases: TGTGCCAGCAGTTACTCCCGGACCGAAAGTGATACGCAGTATTTT. Protein product: CASSYSRTESDTQYF.

The chain recombines TRBV6-6 with TRBJ1-2, with D tentatively TRBD1 (6 bases). The V gene lost 2 bases and the J gene lost 5 bases, with 15 bases spanning the gap. From germline, CDR1 is MNHNY and CDR2 SVGAGI (reference sequence). There are 15 residues in the CDR3. CDR3: CASSYDGTGLYGYTF. The CDR3 coding sequence is TGTGCCAGCAGTTACGATGGAACAGGGTTGTATGGCTACACCTTC.

The chain employs TRBV6-2 or TRBV6-3 and TRBJ2-2; unclear D gene. The CDR3 loop spans 16 amino acids. Per germline, CDR1 MNHEY and CDR2 SVGEGT. Trimming cost V 0 bases and J 7 bases, with 15 bases left between them. In DNA, the CDR3 is TGTGCCAGCAGTTACTCCCTAGTACCCCCCGGCGGGGAGCTGTTTTTT. Protein: CASSYSLVPPGGELFF.

This clonotype was seen only a few times. CDR3 in amino acids: CASSEVSGYTF. Here the CDR3 DNA reads TGTGCCAGCAGTGAGGTTTCTGGCTACACCTTC. This chain joins TRBV12-3 or TRBV12-4 and TRBJ1-2; D unresolved. Between the trimmed V and J ends, which lost 5 bases and 7 bases, there was a span of 8 bases. CDR3 size: 11 residues.

This clonotype showed up many times. The V and J genes are TRBV7-8 and TRBJ1-5, with D possibly matching TRBD1 (5 bases). V was pared by 1 base and J by 3 bases, with 7 bases between. This CDR3 spans 14 amino acids. Looked up from germline, CDR1 is SGHVS and CDR2 is FQNEAQ. Written as DNA, the CDR3 is TGTGCCAGCAGCTTAGTAGGGGCCAATCAGCCCCAGCATTTT. This codes for CASSLVGANQPQHF.

This clonotype has a count of ten or more. The chain combines TRBV11-2 with TRBJ2-2, with 16 bases identical to TRBD2. Unmatched junction bases numbered 7, after V lost 4 bases and J lost 5 bases. Germline CDR1 SGHAT, CDR2 FQNNGV. The CDR3 is made up of 18 amino acids. The CDR3 coding sequence is TGTGCCAGCAGCTCTCCGGGACTAGCGGGGGGGAAAACCGGGGAGCTGTTTTTT. Translating gives CASSSPGLAGGKTGELFF.

The gene calls are TRBV29-1 and TRBJ1-1; D is undetermined. Trimming removed 3 bases at V and 8 bases at J, with 13 bases between. The CDR3 is 12 amino acids. CDR1 and CDR2 (germline): SQVTM, ANQGSEA. The CDR3 DNA follows: TGCAGCGTTGACCAGGAACCAACCGAAGCTTTCTTT. It is translated as CSVDQEPTEAFF.

The V call is TRBV6-6, the J call TRBJ2-1; 8 positions agree with TRBD2. This CDR3 is 17 amino acids long. Unmatched junction bases numbered 12, after V lost 0 bases and J lost 8 bases. Germline V CDR1 and CDR2: MNHNY, SVGAGI (reference sequence). The CDR3 here is CASSYSSPKRELHEQFF. Here the CDR3 DNA reads TGTGCCAGCAGTTACTCTTCCCCCAAGCGGGAGCTCCATGAGCAGTTCTTC.

This clonotype was seen repeatedly, ten times or more. The rearrangement uses TRBV6-1 and TRBJ1-2; D gene unclear. CDR1 and CDR2 (germline): MNHNS, SASEGT. The CDR3 spans 17 residues. V lost 2 bases and J lost 8, with 24 bases in between. CDR3 nucleotide sequence: TGTGCCAGCAGTGAATGGGTGGACTCCGGTCGTACCCAAGGCTACACCTTC. Translated: CASSEWVDSGRTQGYTF.

This clonotype showed up many times. The gene calls are TRBV28 and TRBJ1-6; 10 bases align to TRBD1. Per germline, CDR1 MDHEN and CDR2 SYDVKM. The V segment lost 5 bases and the J segment 2 bases; nucleotides outside the gene matches: 6. This CDR3 region has 17 residues. As DNA, the CDR3 is TGTGCCAGCAGTCCAACCGGGACAGGGGCCTATAATTCACCCCTCCACTTT. Translating it yields CASSPTGTGAYNSPLHF.

J is TRBJ2-7 and V is TRBV4-3, with 7 positions matching TRBD2. Looked up from germline, CDR1 is LGHNA and CDR2 is YSLEER. The V gene end was trimmed by 0 bases and the J gene end by 3 bases; junction bases not matched to a gene: 14. The CDR3 runs 18 residues. CDR3 DNA: TGCGCCAGCAGCCAAGATCCCCCTGGGTTAGGCGGGGGCTACGAGCAGTACTTC. It specifies CASSQDPPGLGGGYEQYF.

This clonotype was seen repeatedly, ten times or more. V and J are TRBV7-2 and TRBJ1-1; D is unresolved. V was clipped by 0 bases and J by 11 bases, with 16 bases between them. Germline V gives CDR1 SGHTA, CDR2 FQGNSA. This CDR3 region has 14 residues. In DNA, the CDR3 is TGTGCCAGCAGCTTAGCGGACGGGCGCTTTGGGGCTTTCTTT. Amino acids: CASSLADGRFGAFF.

This clonotype was recorded at least ten times. The chain recombines TRBV7-9 with TRBJ2-7; a possible D gene is TRBD1 (5 bases). This CDR3 spans 14 amino acids. The germline V gene has CDR1 SEHNR and CDR2 FQNEAQ (reference sequence). V was trimmed by 1 base and J by 3 bases, leaving 10 bases between them. In DNA form, the CDR3 reads TGTGCCAGCAGCTTAGGGCCAAGGGGCTACGAGCAGTACTTC. Translation gives CASSLGPRGYEQYF.

The chain joins TRBV27 to TRBJ2-1, with D maybe TRBD2 (6 bases). Germline V CDR1 and CDR2: MNHEY, SMNVEV (reference sequence). The CDR3 loop spans 17 amino acids. Between the trimmed V and J ends, which lost 0 bases and 1 base, there was a span of 13 bases. The CDR3 spells CASSLSTVAASYNEQFF. In DNA form, the CDR3 reads TGTGCCAGCAGTTTATCGACAGTAGCGGCGTCCTACAATGAGCAGTTCTTC.

The CDR3 loop reads CASSARGESEQFF. The CDR3 DNA reads as TGTGCCAGCAGTGCAAGGGGGGAAAGCGAGCAGTTCTTC. The chain uses TRBV6-4 and TRBJ2-1; D possibly uses TRBD1 or TRBD2 (6 bases each). Trimming took 4 bases from V and 10 from J, leaving 14 bases between them. Germline lookup yields CDR1 MRHNA and CDR2 SNTAGT. This CDR3 region has 13 residues.

In its sample, this clonotype was seen a few times. J is TRBJ2-5 and V is TRBV29-1; D unresolved. Trimming left V 7 bases short and J 0 bases short, with 15 bases between. Germline V gene lookup returns CDR1 SQVTM and CDR2 ANQGSEA. The CDR3 is 14 amino acids. CDR3 region: CSAGRIGYQETQYF. The DNA for the CDR3 is TGCAGCGCTGGAAGAATCGGGTACCAAGAGACCCAGTACTTC.

The table lists this clonotype with a few counts. V usage is TRBV29-1 and J usage is TRBJ2-7, with D perhaps matching TRBD2 (6 bases). Trimming took off 6 bases at V and 2 bases at J, with 17 bases between the two ends. The CDR3 runs to 14 residues. Germline V gene lookup returns CDR1 SQVTM and CDR2 ANQGSEA. CDR3 protein: CSVASQEGPYEQYF. The DNA for the CDR3 is TGCAGCGTCGCCAGCCAGGAGGGTCCCTACGAGCAGTACTTC.

In this sample, this clonotype is medium-sized. The chain employs TRBV28 and TRBJ1-5; 7 bases are shared with TRBD1. The CDR3 runs to 19 residues. Germline V gene sequence: CDR1 MDHEN, CDR2 SYDVKM. V lost 2 bases and J lost 2; bases outside the gene matches: 15. This CDR3 reads CASSLVWFRPGGRNQPQHF. The CDR3 DNA sequence: TGTGCCAGCAGTTTAGTTTGGTTCCGCCCAGGGGGGCGCAATCAGCCCCAGCATTTT.

This clonotype appeared many times. The chain employs TRBV7-9 and TRBJ2-6, with D perhaps matching TRBD2 (6 bases). The germline gives CDR1 SEHNR, CDR2 FQNEAQ (reference sequence). Trimming shortened V by 3 bases and J by 0 bases, and 9 bases separated the two germline ends. This CDR3 region has 16 residues. The DNA for the CDR3 is TGTGCCAGCAGCTTGGTCGGGAGCTCTGGGGCCAACGTCCTGACTTTC. Protein: CASSLVGSSGANVLTF.

This clonotype was observed a few times. The CDR3 sequence is CASSQDIPGQAIFEAFF. The CDR3 DNA is TGTGCCAGCAGCCAAGACATACCGGGACAGGCGATTTTTGAAGCTTTCTTT. The chain carries TRBV3-1 and TRBJ1-1, with TRBD1 matching 8 bases. Germline V gene data show CDR1 as LGHDT and CDR2 as YNNKEL (reference sequence). This CDR3 has 17 residues. J was trimmed by 7 bases and V by 0 bases; bases with no gene match: 13.

V usage is TRBV20-1 and J usage is TRBJ2-7; TRBD2 agrees at 7 bases. Trimming removed 2 bases from V and 2 bases from J; junction bases left unmatched: 6. Germline values: CDR1 DFQATT, CDR2 SNEGSKA (reference sequence). This CDR3 region has 14 residues. CDR3 region: CSARLAGLPYEQYF. The CDR3 region has the DNA TGCAGTGCTAGATTAGCGGGTTTACCCTACGAGCAGTACTTC.

This chain uses TRBV29-1 with TRBJ2-3, with D possibly matching TRBD2 (5 bases). The CDR3 consists of 12 residues. Trimming removed 7 bases from V and 0 bases from J, with 8 bases in between. Germline V CDR1 and CDR2: SQVTM, ANQGSEA. CDR3 region: CSATSSTDTQYF. In DNA form, the CDR3 reads TGCAGCGCTACTAGTAGCACAGATACGCAGTATTTT.

This clonotype was observed at least ten times. The rearrangement links TRBV10-3 to TRBJ2-7; 9 nucleotides line up with TRBD2. The CDR3 runs to 19 residues. Germline V lookup: CDR1 ENHRY, CDR2 SYGVKD. Losses at the gene ends were 2 bases for V and 2 bases for J; bases not matched to a gene: 16. The chain's CDR3 is CAISEGSAGGAMGTYEQYF. Here the CDR3 DNA reads TGTGCCATCAGTGAGGGTTCGGCGGGGGGGGCCATGGGCACCTACGAGCAGTACTTC.

Many counts were recorded for this clonotype. This chain joins TRBV27 and TRBJ1-1; D unresolved. The germline V gene encodes CDR1 MNHEY and CDR2 SMNVEV (reference sequence). The CDR3 runs 14 residues. Between the trimmed V and J ends, which lost 5 bases and 5 bases, there was a span of 15 bases. The CDR3 here is CASSLRSPATEAFF. The CDR3 region has the DNA TGTGCCAGCAGTCTCCGTAGCCCAGCTACTGAAGCTTTCTTT.

This clonotype showed up just a few times. This chain connects TRBV27 to TRBJ2-7, with 8 bases matching TRBD1. This CDR3 is built from 15 residues. V was clipped by 6 bases and J by 3 bases; unmatched bases: 10. Germline V gene sequence: CDR1 MNHEY, CDR2 SMNVEV (reference sequence). This CDR3 reads CASRHGVDRGYEQYF. CDR3 nucleotides: TGTGCCAGCAGACATGGCGTTGACAGGGGCTACGAGCAGTACTTC.

Many counts were recorded for this clonotype. This chain links TRBV7-9 with TRBJ2-1, with 8 positions matching TRBD1. V was clipped by 4 bases and J by 2 bases; unmatched bases: 4. Germline CDR1 and CDR2: SEHNR and FQNEAQ (reference sequence). The CDR3 consists of 15 residues. The CDR3, as DNA: TGTGCCAGCAGCTCGCGACAGGGGCCCTACAATGAGCAGTTCTTC. Amino acid sequence: CASSSRQGPYNEQFF.

The chain is built from TRBV29-1 and TRBJ2-1; TRBD2 matches at 13 bases. The CDR3 has 15 residues. CDR1 is SQVTM, CDR2 ANQGSEA, per germline. J was trimmed by 4 bases and V by 5 bases; bases with no gene match: 5. The CDR3 here is CSVRTSGGPYNEQFF. The CDR3 DNA reads as TGCAGCGTTCGGACTAGCGGGGGCCCGTACAATGAGCAGTTCTTC.